This T cell receptor beta chain was sequenced for a study of T-cell memory formation after mild COVID-19. General study findings and limits: The main location of contracting CD4+ clones was CM and EM, and that of contracting CD8+ clones was EMRA. In pre-infection memory, a portion of responding clones appeared, which suggested that cross-reactive memory joined.

V shed 1 base, J shed 4 bases, and the junction held 2 bases outside the gene matches. Germline V CDR1 and CDR2: MGHRA, YSYEKL. The CDR3 extends over 14 amino acids. This clonotype was counted between two and nine times. What it binds is unknown. TCRdb analysed the 5' RACE reads with MiXCR anew, one entry per CDR3 protein. The data show some 150,000 distinct CDR3 sequences, more than 13% seen once. The sequenced sample was PBMCs or a T cell subset sorted from them (not recorded which). The chain uses TRBV4-1 and TRBJ1-2; 8 positions match TRBD1. The sequence derives from an adult woman who had mild COVID-19 (a few samples of this study predate the infection). Cell type and time point are not known. The chain's CDR3 is CASSQVGTGYGYTF. The CDR3 DNA reads as TGCGCCAGCAGCCAAGTTGGGACAGGCTATGGCTACACCTTC.